The 8 T cell receptor beta chains below were found in one sample sequenced in a study of PD-L1 blockade in urothelial cancer. Data came from immunoSEQ multiplex PCR; TCRdb stores just in-frame clones and leaves some out. The sample has 50,000 to 55,000 clones, roughly 84% seen once. Stated time point: pretreatment peripheral blood. The source was PBMCs, collected around atezolizumab (anti-PD-L1) treatment. The receptor set was obtained from a man aged 60 to 75 with urothelial cancer.

The DNA for the CDR3 is TGTGCCAGCAGTGAAGTTGCGGGCCCGGGTCGAGAGACCCAGTACTTC. It is translated as CASSEVAGPGRETQYF. The chain is built from TRBV2 and TRBJ2-5; D might be TRBD2 (5 bases). The CDR3 sequence is 16 residues long. The germline V and J ends were trimmed by 1 base and 4 bases, with 16 bases remaining between them. CDR1 and CDR2 from the germline V gene are SNHLY and FYNNEI.

V and J are TRBV7-3 and TRBJ2-7; D possibly corresponds to TRBD2 (6 bases). The CDR3 length is 13 residues. V dropped 5 bases and J dropped 9 bases, with 17 bases sitting between them. Germline CDR1 and CDR2: SGHTA and FQGTGA. CDR3 DNA sequence: TGTGCCAGCAGCGCCTCTCCGGGAGCACGGCAGTACTTC. It codes for CASSASPGARQYF. The full variable domain, its missing parts supplied by reference TRBV7-3 and TRBJ2-7, is GAGVSQTPSNKVTEKGKYVELRCDPISGHTALYWYRQSLGQGPEFLIYFQGTGAADDSGLPNDRFFAVRPEGSVSTLKIQRTERGDSAVYLCASSASPGARQYFGPGTRLTVT.

The V gene is TRBV19, the J gene TRBJ1-4; possibly TRBD1 for D (6 bases). The V gene lost 8 bases and the J gene lost 5 bases, with 15 bases spanning the gap. CDR1 and CDR2 from the germline V gene are LNHDA and SQIVND (reference sequence). This CDR3 is built from 14 residues. CDR3 DNA: TGTGCCAGTTCCGGGGGGCGTGGGAATGAAAAACTGTTTTTT. Its translation is CASSGGRGNEKLFF. The full variable domain, its missing parts supplied by reference TRBV19 and TRBJ1-4, is DGGITQSPKYLFRKEGQNVTLSCEQNLNHDAMYWYRQDPGQGLRLIYYSQIVNDFQKGDIAEGYSVSREKKESFPLTVTSAQKNPTAFYLCASSGGRGNEKLFFGSGTQLSVL.

This clone has just one count. The gene calls are TRBV5-8 and TRBJ2-7, with D uncertain. CDR1 and CDR2 from the germline V gene are SGHTS and YDEGEE. This CDR3 contains 14 residues. Trimming stripped 7 bases from V and 1 base from J, with 15 bases between. As DNA, the CDR3 is TGTGCCAGCCGGGTTGACGGAATATCCTACGAGCAGTACTTC. It specifies CASRVDGISYEQYF.

This clone appeared a few times. The chain combines TRBV30 with TRBJ1-1, with D unresolved. V was trimmed by 2 bases and J by 3 bases, leaving 10 bases between them. This CDR3 has 13 amino acids. Germline V CDR1 and CDR2: GTSNPN, SVGIG (reference sequence). CDR3 amino acids: CAWSQTPDTEAFF. DNA for the CDR3: TGTGCCTGGAGTCAGACACCGGACACTGAAGCTTTCTTT.

The chain uses TRBV19 and TRBJ2-7, with a possible D match to TRBD1 (5 bases). The V gene lost 11 bases and the J gene lost 3 bases, with 20 bases spanning the gap. The germline V gene encodes CDR1 LNHDA and CDR2 SQIVND (reference sequence). The CDR3 runs 14 residues. Written as DNA, the CDR3 is TGTGCCTCACGCAAGTACCTAGGGGACTACGAGCAGTACTTC. The encoded protein is CASRKYLGDYEQYF.

This chain links TRBV25-1 with TRBJ1-3; D is perhaps TRBD1 (6 bases). From germline, CDR1 is MGHDK and CDR2 SYGVNS. The CDR3 length is 16 residues. Trimming removed 1 base at V and 0 bases at J, with 10 bases between. CDR3 DNA: TGTGCCAGCAGTGAATCGACAGGAGTCTCTGGAAACACCATATATTTT. Its protein is CASSESTGVSGNTIYF.

This clone was observed a few times. The rearrangement links TRBV28 to TRBJ2-1; D is unresolved. Trimming cost V 4 bases and J 12 bases, with 10 bases left between them. The length of the CDR3 is 11 residues. Germline-derived CDR1 and CDR2 are MDHEN and SYDVKM. The CDR3 DNA is TGTGCCAGCAGTTCCTTACGCGGGCAGTTCTTC. Its translation: CASSSLRGQFF.